Shown below are 2 T cell receptor beta chains from a single sample sequenced in a study of blood T cell repertoires in COVID-19. Using immunoSEQ multiplex PCR, the repertoire was profiled, and TCRdb retains in-frame clones only, with some absent. The table lists just over 200,000 clones, 85% to 90% of them singletons. The sample was peripheral blood. The source of these receptors is an elderly man with acute or convalescent COVID-19.

This clone appeared once. The genes are TRBV11-2 and TRBJ2-5; 8 bases match TRBD2. The CDR3 is made up of 13 amino acids. The germline gives CDR1 SGHAT, CDR2 FQNNGV. The J segment lost 4 bases and the V segment lost 6 bases, leaving 4 bases of the junction unmatched. CDR3 sequence (DNA): TGTGCCAGCAGGCGGGGGGAGGGAGAGACCCAGTACTTC. It codes for CASRRGEGETQYF.

The J gene is TRBJ1-1, the V gene TRBV28; the match to TRBD1 covers 7 bases. After removal of 4 bases from V and 5 bases from J, the junction contained 10 bases not matched to a gene. Germline V gene sequence: CDR1 MDHEN, CDR2 SYDVKM. This CDR3 contains 15 residues. The DNA of the CDR3 is TGTGCCAGCAGTTCAGAAACAGGGGTCTGGACTGAAGCTTTCTTT. Amino acid sequence: CASSSETGVWTEAFF.